The 27 T cell receptor beta chains below were found in one sample sequenced in a study of shared clonotypes between healthy human individuals. Assay: immunoSEQ multiplex PCR; the TCRdb copy retains only in-frame clones and omits some. Here the sample spans roughly 1.5 million clones, approximately 98% being singletons. The specimen was naive CD4+ T cells sorted from blood. Subset of the sample: CD45RA+ positively selected. The receptors here all came from a man aged 25-45 years in good health.

This chain links TRBV7-2 with TRBJ2-1; 10 bases agree with TRBD2. The V gene end was trimmed by 0 bases and the J gene end by 4 bases; junction bases not matched to a gene: 15. This CDR3 region has 20 residues. The germline V gene encodes CDR1 SGHTA and CDR2 FQGNSA. The CDR3 DNA follows: TGTGCCAGCAGCTTAGCCCCTCACGACACCGGGACTAGCGCTTACAATGAGCAGTTCTTC. Translating gives CASSLAPHDTGTSAYNEQFF.

The chain has TRBV4-1 and TRBJ2-7; D is perhaps TRBD2 (7 bases). Trimming shortened V by 4 bases and J by 0 bases, and 13 bases separated the two germline ends. Germline CDR1 is MGHRA and CDR2 is YSYEKL. This CDR3 is built from 15 residues. CDR3 protein: CASSLPGGYSYEQYF. The CDR3 DNA follows: TGCGCCAGCAGCCTCCCGGGGGGCTACTCCTACGAGCAGTACTTC.

V usage is TRBV6-1 and J usage is TRBJ2-3; 8 positions match TRBD1. Germline CDR1 reads MNHNS; CDR2 reads SASEGT. V shed 7 bases and J 4 bases; nucleotides not matched to a gene: 4. This CDR3 is built from 13 residues. This CDR3 is CASIQTGADTQYF. In DNA form, the CDR3 reads TGTGCCAGCATCCAGACAGGGGCAGATACGCAGTATTTT.

J is TRBJ2-1 and V is TRBV27; 11 nucleotides align to TRBD2. The CDR3 is made up of 16 amino acids. The germline CDR1 and CDR2 sequences are MNHEY and SMNVEV (reference sequence). V was clipped by 4 bases and J by 5 bases; unmatched bases: 7. CDR3 nucleotides: TGTGCCAGCAGTTCGTATAGCGGGAGGGCCGACAATGAGCAGTTCTTC. Protein: CASSSYSGRADNEQFF.

The chain couples TRBV7-9 to TRBJ2-3, with TRBD1 as a possible D gene (5 bases). The V gene's germline CDR1 is SEHNR and CDR2 FQNEAQ (reference sequence). CDR3 length: 14 residues. V shed 8 bases and J shed 1 base, with 13 bases lying between them. The chain's CDR3 is CASGAAGGTDTQYF. The CDR3 DNA is TGTGCCAGCGGGGCGGCTGGGGGCACAGATACGCAGTATTTT.

The V and J genes are TRBV28 and TRBJ2-7, with D possibly matching TRBD1 (6 bases). Germline lookup yields CDR1 MDHEN and CDR2 SYDVKM. Deletions cut 3 bases from V and 6 bases from J, with 15 bases between. CDR3 length: 14 residues. The CDR3 loop reads CASSFVNKGGEQYF. The CDR3 DNA follows: TGTGCCAGCAGTTTTGTGAATAAAGGGGGCGAGCAGTACTTC.

CDR3 sequence: CASSSGVGYEQYF. CDR3 coding DNA: TGTGCCAGTAGTTCGGGGGTGGGTTACGAGCAGTACTTC. The rearrangement uses TRBV19 and TRBJ2-7; the D gene is possibly TRBD2 (6 bases). This CDR3 region has 13 residues. Germline V gene data show CDR1 as LNHDA and CDR2 as SQIVND (reference sequence). Trimming shortened V by 5 bases and J by 4 bases, and 12 bases separated the two germline ends.

The gene calls are TRBV19 and TRBJ2-5; TRBD2 agrees at 8 bases. Germline values: CDR1 LNHDA, CDR2 SQIVND (reference sequence). V gave up 5 bases and J gave up 7 bases; unmatched junction bases: 12. This CDR3 is built from 15 residues. The CDR3 bases are TGTGCCAGTAGTGCTGGGGCGGGAGGCTCAGGGACCCAGTACTTC. Protein product: CASSAGAGGSGTQYF.

The gene calls are TRBV4-1 and TRBJ2-1, with 7 nucleotides matching TRBD1. This CDR3 contains 16 residues. V shed 4 bases and J 0 bases; nucleotides not matched to a gene: 6. Germline V CDR1 and CDR2: MGHRA, YSYEKL. The CDR3 bases are TGCGCCAGCAGCCTCGCGACAGGGAGCTCCTACAATGAGCAGTTCTTC. Translation: CASSLATGSSYNEQFF.

The chain recombines TRBV28 with TRBJ2-2; 7 bases are shared with TRBD1. V was pared by 10 bases and J by 6 bases, with 11 bases of the junction left unmatched. Per germline, CDR1 MDHEN and CDR2 SYDVKM. The CDR3 runs to 14 residues. The CDR3 region is CAIPDREISGELFF. Here the CDR3 DNA reads TGTGCCATTCCTGACAGGGAGATTTCCGGGGAGCTGTTTTTT. Using reference TRBV28 and TRBJ2-2 for the parts outside the CDR3, the full variable domain is DVKVTQSSRYLVKRTGEKVFLECVQDMDHENMFWYRQDPGLGLRLIYFSYDVKMKEKGDIPEGYSVSREKKERFSLILESASTNQTSMYLCAIPDREISGELFFGEGSRLTVL.

V gene TRBV7-2 combines with J gene TRBJ1-4; TRBD1 is a possible D gene (6 bases). Trimming pared 2 bases from V and 9 bases from J, leaving 16 bases between. The germline V gene has CDR1 SGHTA and CDR2 FQGNSA. CDR3 length equals 15 residues. The CDR3 region is CASSLLQGSGKKLFF. Written as DNA, the CDR3 is TGTGCCAGCAGCTTACTGCAGGGGAGCGGGAAAAAACTGTTTTTT.

J is TRBJ1-1 and V is TRBV15; D is undetermined. With 0 bases removed from V and 5 bases from J, the gap between germline ends came to 16 bases. The CDR3 spans 16 residues. The germline gives CDR1 LNHNV, CDR2 YYDKDF (reference sequence). The CDR3 reads CATSREAGRRLTEAFF. DNA of the CDR3: TGTGCCACCAGCAGAGAGGCCGGCCGAAGGTTAACTGAAGCTTTCTTT.

This chain connects TRBV29-1 to TRBJ2-1, with D perhaps TRBD1 (6 bases). Trimming removed 7 bases at V and 7 bases at J, with 20 bases between. The CDR3 covers 14 residues. The germline gives CDR1 SQVTM, CDR2 ANQGSEA. In DNA form, the CDR3 reads TGCAGCGGGGTACAGGGAGCCTGGGGTAATGAGCAGTTCTTC. Translation gives CSGVQGAWGNEQFF.

V usage is TRBV6-5 and J usage is TRBJ2-1, with D perhaps TRBD1 or TRBD2 (5 bases each). Germline lookup yields CDR1 MNHEY and CDR2 SVGAGI. The CDR3 runs 14 residues. V was clipped by 5 bases and J by 7 bases, with 15 bases between them. The chain's CDR3 is CASSPGSVWNEQFF. The CDR3 region has the DNA TGTGCCAGCAGTCCAGGGAGTGTGTGGAATGAGCAGTTCTTC.

V usage is TRBV9 and J usage is TRBJ2-1, with D possibly being TRBD1 (5 bases). This CDR3 contains 15 residues. V lost 1 base, J lost 2 bases, and 10 bases lay in between. The germline V gene has CDR1 SGDLS and CDR2 YYNGEE. CDR3 nucleotide sequence: TGTGCCAGCAGCGTAACCCCCAGGGCCTACAATGAGCAGTTCTTC. This codes for CASSVTPRAYNEQFF.

CDR3 residues: CASSDTGSRLTGELFF. CDR3 DNA: TGCGCCAGCAGCGACACAGGGAGCCGACTTACCGGGGAGCTGTTTTTT. The V gene is TRBV5-1, the J gene TRBJ2-2; TRBD1 is a possible D gene (6 bases). Germline values: CDR1 SGHRS, CDR2 YFSETQ. V lost 4 bases to trimming and J lost 5 bases, with 18 bases between them. The CDR3 is 16 residues long. Looking up the rest from reference TRBV5-1 and TRBJ2-2 gives the full variable domain: KAGVTQTPRYLIKTRGQQVTLSCSPISGHRSVSWYQQTPGQGLQFLFEYFSETQRNKGNFPGRFSGRQFSNSRSEMNVSTLELGDSALYLCASSDTGSRLTGELFFGEGSRLTVL.

The chain recombines TRBV7-9 with TRBJ1-2, with a weak D call TRBD1 (5 bases). V was clipped by 5 bases and J by 0 bases, with 19 bases between them. This CDR3 comprises 17 residues. Germline CDR1 and CDR2: SEHNR and FQNEAQ (reference sequence). CDR3 bases: TGTGCCAGCAGCCCCGGACTCGGGGGATCGGCTAACTATGGCTACACCTTC. It encodes CASSPGLGGSANYGYTF.

The chain links TRBV14 to TRBJ1-2; D remains unclear. Germline CDR1 and CDR2: SGHDN and FVKESK. V lost 0 bases and J 5 bases, leaving 10 bases between the germline ends. This CDR3 has 14 residues. CDR3 sequence reads: CASSQDPLGYGYTF. The CDR3, as DNA: TGTGCCAGCAGCCAAGATCCCCTTGGATATGGCTACACCTTC. Filled out from reference TRBV14 and TRBJ1-2, the complete variable domain reads EAGVTQFPSHSVIEKGQTVTLRCDPISGHDNLYWYRRVMGKEIKFLLHFVKESKQDESGMPNNRFLAERTGGTYSTLKVQPAELEDSGVYFCASSQDPLGYGYTFGSGTRLTVV.

The genes are TRBV4-3 and TRBJ2-7; D unclear. V was trimmed by 0 bases and J by 3 bases, leaving 18 bases between them. From germline, CDR1 is LGHNA and CDR2 YSLEER. There are 17 residues in the CDR3. CDR3 sequence: CASSQDFSIRRFYEQYF. DNA for the CDR3: TGCGCCAGCAGCCAAGATTTTTCGATACGGCGGTTCTACGAGCAGTACTTC.

V usage is TRBV7-9 and J usage is TRBJ2-1; 8 nucleotides match TRBD2. Unmatched junction bases numbered 9, after V lost 5 bases and J lost 9 bases. Germline V gives CDR1 SEHNR, CDR2 FQNEAQ (reference sequence). The CDR3 runs to 14 residues. The CDR3 sequence is CASSREGWGSEQFF. In nucleotides, the CDR3 is TGTGCCAGCAGCCGGGAGGGCTGGGGATCTGAGCAGTTCTTC.

The rearrangement joins TRBV2 to TRBJ1-4, with D unclear. CDR3 length: 11 amino acids. Trimming shortened V by 6 bases and J by 7 bases, and 6 bases separated the two germline ends. In germline, CDR1 is SNHLY, CDR2 FYNNEI. The CDR3 region is CASRETEKLFF. CDR3 in DNA: TGTGCCAGCAGGGAGACTGAAAAACTGTTTTTT.

The chain recombines TRBV10-3 with TRBJ2-7; D perhaps matches TRBD2 (6 bases). V dropped 0 bases and J dropped 5 bases, with 11 bases sitting between them. The CDR3 totals 14 residues. Germline lookup yields CDR1 ENHRY and CDR2 SYGVKD. The CDR3: CAISESRDFDEQYF. The CDR3 bases are TGTGCCATCAGTGAGTCGAGGGACTTCGACGAGCAGTACTTC.

With respect to this clone: The germline gene is not matched at one end of the junction; a read error may be the cause. The gene calls are TRBV5-4 and TRBJ2-7; 13 bases align to TRBD2. Germline CDR1 is SGHNT and CDR2 is YYREEE (reference sequence). The CDR3 spans 15 residues. The CDR3 coding sequence is TGTGCCAGCAGCTCGGACGGGACTAGCGGGAAAGGGACAGGCTTC. Its translation: CASSSDGTSGKGTGF. The entire variable domain, with the rest obtained from reference TRBV5-4 and TRBJ2-7, is as follows: ETGVTQSPTHLIKTRGQQVTLRCSSQSGHNTVSWYQQALGQGPQFIFQYYREEENGRGNFPPRFSGLQFPNYSSELNVNALELDDSALYLCASSSDGTSGKGTGFGPGTRLTVT.

This chain joins TRBV5-4 and TRBJ1-5; D ambiguous. The V gene lost 0 bases and the J gene lost 6 bases, with 4 bases spanning the gap. Germline V gene lookup returns CDR1 SGHNT and CDR2 YYREEE (reference sequence). The CDR3 totals 12 residues. The CDR3 DNA follows: TGTGCCAGCAGCTTGGTCGGTCAGCCCCAGCATTTT. This gives the protein CASSLVGQPQHF.

The chain's CDR3 is CASSLGTSGIPSARETQYF. In DNA, the CDR3 is TGTGCCAGCAGCCTCGGGACTAGCGGGATCCCGAGTGCCCGAGAGACCCAGTACTTC. V gene TRBV5-4 combines with J gene TRBJ2-5, with 13 nucleotides matching TRBD2. The length of the CDR3 is 19 residues. Trimming at V came to 4 bases and at J to 4 bases, leaving 16 bases not matched to a gene. Germline values: CDR1 SGHNT, CDR2 YYREEE (reference sequence). The complete variable domain, with remaining parts taken from reference TRBV5-4 and TRBJ2-5, reads ETGVTQSPTHLIKTRGQQVTLRCSSQSGHNTVSWYQQALGQGPQFIFQYYREEENGRGNFPPRFSGLQFPNYSSELNVNALELDDSALYLCASSLGTSGIPSARETQYFGPGTRLLVL.

The chain links TRBV6-5 to TRBJ2-1, with TRBD2 matching 11 bases. J gave up 10 bases and V 3 bases, and 11 bases lay outside the gene matches. Germline V gene lookup returns CDR1 MNHEY and CDR2 SVGAGI. CDR3 length equals 16 residues. The CDR3 loop reads CASSYRTSGSGGEQFF. The DNA of the CDR3 is TGTGCCAGCAGTTATAGAACTAGCGGGAGTGGTGGGGAGCAGTTCTTC.

This chain uses TRBV5-1 with TRBJ2-5; D might be TRBD1 (6 bases). Germline values: CDR1 SGHRS, CDR2 YFSETQ. Deletions cut 0 bases from V and 1 base from J, with 10 bases between. The CDR3 contains 15 residues. CDR3 residues: CASSLVGTPQETQYF. The CDR3 DNA is TGCGCCAGCAGCTTGGTAGGGACACCCCAAGAGACCCAGTACTTC.